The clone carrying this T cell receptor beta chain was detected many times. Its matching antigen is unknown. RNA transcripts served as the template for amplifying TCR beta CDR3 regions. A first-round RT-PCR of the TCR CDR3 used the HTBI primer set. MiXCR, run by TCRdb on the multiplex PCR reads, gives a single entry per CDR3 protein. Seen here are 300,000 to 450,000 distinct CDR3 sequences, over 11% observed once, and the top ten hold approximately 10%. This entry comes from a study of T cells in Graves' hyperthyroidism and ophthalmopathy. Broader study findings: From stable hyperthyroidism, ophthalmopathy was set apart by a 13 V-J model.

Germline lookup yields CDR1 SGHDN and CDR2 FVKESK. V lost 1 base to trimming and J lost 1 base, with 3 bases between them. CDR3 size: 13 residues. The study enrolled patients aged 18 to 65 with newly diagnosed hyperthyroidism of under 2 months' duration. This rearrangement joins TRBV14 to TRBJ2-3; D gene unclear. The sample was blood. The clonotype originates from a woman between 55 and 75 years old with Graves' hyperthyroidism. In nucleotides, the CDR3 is TGTGCCAGCAGCCAAGTCGGCACAGATACGCAGTATTTT. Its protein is CASSQVGTDTQYF.